Listed here are 7 T cell receptor beta chains from one sample, sequenced in a study of cytomegalovirus exposure and HLA in healthy donors. With 60 Vbeta and 13 Jbeta primers, the PCR was carried out. Clones were sequenced by immunoSEQ multiplex PCR, and TCRdb holds only the in-frame ones, with some missing. The data show around 180,000 clones, 80% seen once. The specimen sequenced was PBMCs. The receptors shown here come from a man in his thirties or forties in good health and CMV-seropositive.

The gene calls are TRBV18 and TRBJ2-5; TRBD2 matches 7 bases. The J call may be mistaken, given a closer DNA end match to TRBJ2-7. Germline CDR1 and CDR2: KGHSH and LQKENI. The CDR3 length is 15 residues. In DNA form, the CDR3 reads TGTGCCAGCTCACCAGGCGGGAGTAGTAGGTACGAGCAGTACTTC. It encodes CASSPGGSSRYEQYF.

This clone was counted a few times. The V gene is TRBV11-2, the J gene TRBJ2-7; 10 bases line up with TRBD2. The V segment lost 7 bases and the J segment 3 bases; nucleotides outside the gene matches: 3. CDR3 length: 13 residues. Germline CDR1 is SGHAT and CDR2 is FQNNGV. The CDR3 here is CASTLAGVYEQYF. The CDR3 DNA reads as TGTGCCAGCACCCTAGCGGGAGTCTACGAGCAGTACTTC.

This clone turned up a few times. The chain employs TRBV6-6 and TRBJ2-4, with 7 bases matching TRBD1. Losses at the gene ends were 2 bases for V and 6 bases for J; bases not matched to a gene: 4. The CDR3 covers 14 residues. From germline, CDR1 is MNHNY and CDR2 SVGAGI (reference sequence). CDR3 sequence reads: CASSYRGTANIQYF. In nucleotides, the CDR3 is TGTGCCAGCAGTTACCGAGGGACAGCAAACATTCAGTACTTC.

The chain has TRBV28 and TRBJ1-2, with a tentative D call TRBD1 (6 bases). This CDR3 comprises 13 residues. Trimming cost V 4 bases and J 4 bases, with 10 bases left between them. The germline CDR1 and CDR2 sequences are MDHEN and SYDVKM. The CDR3: CASSSGTIYGYTF. In DNA, the CDR3 is TGTGCCAGCAGTTCCGGGACAATCTATGGCTACACCTTC.

The J gene is TRBJ2-1, the V gene TRBV2; a weak D match, TRBD2 (6 bases). The ends were cut back, 5 bases at V and 3 bases at J, with 17 bases in the middle. The CDR3 sequence is 16 residues long. Per the germline V gene, CDR1 is SNHLY and CDR2 is FYNNEI. DNA of the CDR3: TGTGCCAGCAGTTTAGCGAGACCAGCGGGCTACAATGAGCAGTTCTTC. Translated, it gives CASSLARPAGYNEQFF.

This rearrangement joins TRBV6-1 to TRBJ2-5, with 9 bases that match TRBD2. Unmatched junction bases numbered 4, after V lost 2 bases and J lost 3 bases. The CDR3 spans 15 residues. Per germline, CDR1 MNHNS and CDR2 SASEGT. This CDR3 is CASSEILAGKETQYF. DNA for the CDR3: TGTGCCAGCAGTGAAATCCTAGCGGGGAAAGAGACCCAGTACTTC.

The V and J genes are TRBV14 and TRBJ2-5, with D perhaps matching TRBD1 (5 bases). The germline gives CDR1 SGHDN, CDR2 FVKESK. V was shortened by 0 bases and J by 2 bases, with 10 bases between the two germline ends. The CDR3 is 15 amino acids. Here the CDR3 reads CASSQERGRQETQYF. As DNA, the CDR3 is TGTGCCAGCAGCCAAGAAAGGGGTAGACAAGAGACCCAGTACTTC.